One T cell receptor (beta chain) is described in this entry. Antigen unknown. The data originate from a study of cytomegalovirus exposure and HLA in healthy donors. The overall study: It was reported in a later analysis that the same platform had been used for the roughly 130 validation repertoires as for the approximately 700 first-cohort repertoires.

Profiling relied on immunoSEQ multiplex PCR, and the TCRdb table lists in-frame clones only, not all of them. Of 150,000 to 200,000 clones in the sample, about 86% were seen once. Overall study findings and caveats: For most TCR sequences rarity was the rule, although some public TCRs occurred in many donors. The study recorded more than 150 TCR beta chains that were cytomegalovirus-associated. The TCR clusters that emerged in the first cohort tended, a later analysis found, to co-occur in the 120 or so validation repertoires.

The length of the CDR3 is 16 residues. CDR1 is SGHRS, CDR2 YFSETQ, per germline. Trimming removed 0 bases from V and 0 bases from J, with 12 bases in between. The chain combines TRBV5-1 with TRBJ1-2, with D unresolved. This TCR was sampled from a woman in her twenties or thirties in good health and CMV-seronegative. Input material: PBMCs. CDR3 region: CASSLVPGVANYGYTF. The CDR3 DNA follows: TGCGCCAGCAGCTTGGTTCCAGGCGTGGCTAACTATGGCTACACCTTC.